The clone carrying this T cell receptor (beta chain) was counted between two and nine times. Its target is not known. The entry originates in a study of T cell repertoires in aging, cancer and after chemotherapy. About the research overall: Donors were grouped into six age bands spanning 30 or younger through 70 or older. Clear clonal overlap appeared across healthy donor samples taken over several months to years.

Whole-study results and caveats: Age-matched healthy donors had significantly more diverse, less clonal blood TCR repertoires than untreated cancer patients. In healthy donors, age-related TCR diversity loss mainly reflected lost richness.

Peripheral blood genomic DNA, not sorted cells or RNA, was the template. Rearranged V-D-J TRB sequences were amplified with a mixed TRB-A/B primer pool. MiXCR was run by TCRdb on the multiplex PCR reads, yielding one entry per CDR3 protein. The sample has about 13,000 distinct CDR3 sequences; 35% to 45% are singletons. The trim removed 5 bases at V and 2 bases at J, leaving 3 bases unmatched. Germline loops: CDR1 ENHRY, CDR2 SYGVKD. This CDR3 comprises 14 residues. This receptor was identified in a human donor in good health. The donor label of this sample is uncertain. The sequenced sample consisted of blood. The chain is built from TRBV10-3 and TRBJ2-3; 8 bases map to TRBD2. CDR3 in amino acids: CAISFGGDTDTQYF. For the CDR3, the DNA is TGTGCCATCAGTTTCGGGGGGGACACAGATACGCAGTATTTT.